This passage covers 3 T cell receptor beta chains from one sample sequenced in a study of CD8 T cells in ankylosing spondylitis. In TCRdb, the 5' RACE reads were re-called with MiXCR into one record per CDR3 protein. This sample has around 210,000 distinct CDR3 sequences, with roughly 8.2% found just once. Sequenced input: blood, either unsorted or a sorted T cell fraction (not recorded which). These TCRs come from a female donor with ankylosing spondylitis or in good health (not recorded which).

This clonotype was counted only a few times. CDR3 bases: TGTGCCAGCAGCTTAATACTAGCGGGAGGGAATGAGCAGTTCTTC. This sequence encodes CASSLILAGGNEQFF. V gene TRBV7-2 combines with J gene TRBJ2-1; 13 nucleotides agree with TRBD2. J lost 7 bases, V lost 2 bases, and 2 bases had no gene match. The germline CDR1 and CDR2 sequences are SGHTA and FQGNSA. This CDR3 spans 15 amino acids.

Ten or more counts support this clonotype. This sequence joins TRBV29-1 and TRBJ2-2, with D perhaps being TRBD1 or TRBD2 (5 bases each). V shed 7 bases and J shed 6 bases, with 15 bases lying between them. CDR3 length equals 13 residues. Per the germline V gene, CDR1 is SQVTM and CDR2 is ANQGSEA. The CDR3: CSAGTVSSGELFF. In DNA, the CDR3 is TGCAGCGCCGGGACGGTTTCGTCCGGGGAGCTGTTTTTT.

This clonotype was counted ten times or more. The chain couples TRBV7-2 to TRBJ2-2; D is perhaps TRBD2 (5 bases). V dropped 1 base and J dropped 7 bases, with 13 bases sitting between them. The length of the CDR3 is 15 residues. Germline CDR1 SGHTA, CDR2 FQGNSA. The CDR3 DNA reads as TGTGCCAGCAGCTTAGGGTTGACCGGGGACGGGGAGCTGTTTTTT. It is translated as CASSLGLTGDGELFF. Together with reference TRBV7-2 and TRBJ2-2, the CDR3 gives the full variable domain: GAGVSQSPSNKVTEKGKDVELRCDPISGHTALYWYRQSLGQGLEFLIYFQGNSAPDKSGLPSDRFSAERTGGSVSTLTIQRTQQEDSAVYLCASSLGLTGDGELFFGEGSRLTVL.